This passage covers 27 T cell receptor beta chains from one sample sequenced in a study of blood T cell repertoires in COVID-19. Generated by immunoSEQ multiplex PCR, the TCRdb table keeps only in-frame clones and is missing some. The sample yields tens of thousands of clones, under 95% seen once. The sequencing sample was made of peripheral blood. The receptors come from a man in his sixties with acute or convalescent COVID-19.

The chain links TRBV5-6 to TRBJ1-2; the match to TRBD1 covers 8 bases. V lost 4 bases and J lost 8; bases outside the gene matches: 10. Germline V gives CDR1 SGHDT, CDR2 YYEEEE. The CDR3 runs to 14 residues. The CDR3 DNA is TGTGCCAGCAGCCGACAAAGGACAGGGTTCGGCTACACCTTC. It yields the protein CASSRQRTGFGYTF.

This chain links TRBV27 with TRBJ1-2; D ambiguous. The CDR3 sequence is 13 residues long. Germline CDR1 is MNHEY and CDR2 is SMNVEV (reference sequence). V was pared by 0 bases and J by 4 bases, with 6 bases between. The DNA of the CDR3 is TGTGCCAGCAGTTTATCCTACAGCTATGGCTACACCTTC. Amino acid sequence: CASSLSYSYGYTF.

This clone has just a few counts. The V gene is TRBV7-8, the J gene TRBJ1-5; D call uncertain. Trimming pared 1 base from V and 0 bases from J, leaving 7 bases between. The CDR3 extends over 15 amino acids. Germline CDR1 SGHVS, CDR2 FQNEAQ. This CDR3 reads CASSLVGDSNQPQHF. CDR3 nucleotides: TGTGCCAGCAGCTTAGTGGGCGATAGCAATCAGCCCCAGCATTTT.

The V and J genes are TRBV5-4 and TRBJ1-1; maybe TRBD1 (6 bases). V was cut by 0 bases and J by 3 bases, with 15 bases left in between. This CDR3 has 16 residues. Germline lookup yields CDR1 SGHNT and CDR2 YYREEE (reference sequence). CDR3 loop: CASSLGGRGSHTEAFF. In DNA, the CDR3 is TGTGCCAGCAGCTTGGGGGGGCGCGGGTCGCACACTGAAGCTTTCTTT.

The chain carries TRBV27 and TRBJ2-3; maybe TRBD1 (5 bases). V lost 5 bases and J 5 bases, leaving 17 bases between the germline ends. Germline V gene sequence: CDR1 MNHEY, CDR2 SMNVEV (reference sequence). This CDR3 has 15 residues. The CDR3 is CASSPRTQGRDTQYF. For the CDR3, the DNA is TGTGCCAGCAGTCCCCGGACACAAGGTCGAGATACGCAGTATTTT.

V gene TRBV7-9 combines with J gene TRBJ2-1; possible D gene TRBD2, 6 bases. Germline V lookup: CDR1 SEHNR, CDR2 FQNEAQ (reference sequence). CDR3 length: 15 amino acids. Trimming removed 5 bases from V and 5 bases from J, with 16 bases in between. The CDR3 DNA reads as TGTGCCAGCAGCCGGCTTACGGGACTCCACAATGAGCAGTTCTTC. Translating gives CASSRLTGLHNEQFF. Combining the CDR3 with reference TRBV7-9 and TRBJ2-1 gives the whole variable domain DTGVSQNPRHKITKRGQNVTFRCDPISEHNRLYWYRQTLGQGPEFLTYFQNEAQLEKSRLLSDRFSAERPKGSFSTLEIQRTEQGDSAMYLCASSRLTGLHNEQFFGPGTRLTVL.

CDR3 loop: CATRGDSSYNEQFF. CDR3 bases: TGTGCCACCAGAGGGGACAGCTCCTACAATGAGCAGTTCTTC. The genes are TRBV15 and TRBJ2-1; 7 positions match TRBD1. This CDR3 has 14 amino acids. Per the germline V gene, CDR1 is LNHNV and CDR2 is YYDKDF (reference sequence). V gave up 6 bases and J gave up 0 bases; unmatched junction bases: 2.

The chain combines TRBV11-1 with TRBJ2-7; 7 positions agree with TRBD2. CDR1 is SGHAT, CDR2 FQDESV, per germline (reference sequence). This CDR3 region has 14 residues. The ends lost 2 bases at V and 5 bases at J; junction bases unmatched: 6. The CDR3, as DNA: TGTGCCAGCAGCTTAATCATGGGGAGGGACGAGCAGTACTTC. It codes for CASSLIMGRDEQYF.

The chain links TRBV7-2 to TRBJ1-1; possible D gene TRBD1, 5 bases. The CDR3 loop spans 14 amino acids. In germline, CDR1 is SGHTA, CDR2 FQGNSA. V lost 2 bases to trimming and J lost 3 bases, with 10 bases between them. The CDR3 reads CASSLSWGYTEAFF. CDR3 bases: TGTGCCAGCAGCTTAAGCTGGGGCTACACTGAAGCTTTCTTT. Complete variable domain (other parts from reference TRBV7-2 and TRBJ1-1): GAGVSQSPSNKVTEKGKDVELRCDPISGHTALYWYRQSLGQGLEFLIYFQGNSAPDKSGLPSDRFSAERTGGSVSTLTIQRTQQEDSAVYLCASSLSWGYTEAFFGQGTRLTVV.

CDR3 residues: CSARTAGNEQFF. The CDR3 nucleotides read TGCAGCGCTAGGACAGCGGGGAATGAGCAGTTCTTC. The chain employs TRBV29-1 and TRBJ2-1; a weak D match, TRBD2 (7 bases). Germline values: CDR1 SQVTM, CDR2 ANQGSEA. V was trimmed by 7 bases and J by 7 bases, leaving 14 bases between them. This CDR3 region has 12 residues.

Comment on this clone: The sample contains more than one DNA sequence encoding this CDR3. This rearrangement joins TRBV4-1 to TRBJ2-7, with D possibly TRBD2 on 5 matching bases. V was pared by 0 bases and J by 3 bases, with 12 bases between. The CDR3 consists of 15 residues. CDR1 and CDR2 (germline): MGHRA, YSYEKL. CDR3 loop: CASSQDLGLGYEQYF. In DNA form, the CDR3 reads TGCGCCAGCAGCCAAGATCTAGGACTGGGCTACGAGCAGTACTTC.

This clone was seen a single time. The chain recombines TRBV14 with TRBJ1-2; unclear D gene. The CDR3 contains 13 residues. V gave up 0 bases and J gave up 4 bases, with 6 bases separating them. Germline V lookup: CDR1 SGHDN, CDR2 FVKESK. The chain's CDR3 is CASSQDFSYGYTF. The CDR3 nucleotides are TGTGCCAGCAGCCAAGATTTTAGCTATGGCTACACCTTC.

The J gene is TRBJ2-2, the V gene TRBV3-1 (or the pseudogene TRBV3-2), with D unclear. The CDR3 runs to 13 residues. The V end lost 3 bases, the J end lost 5 bases, and 7 bases lay between the germline ends. Germline V gene lookup returns CDR1 LGHDT and CDR2 YNNKEL (reference sequence). As DNA, the CDR3 is TGTGCCAGCAGCCATGCACAAACCGGGGAGCTGTTTTTT. Translated: CASSHAQTGELFF.

The rearrangement joins TRBV15 to TRBJ1-2, with D possibly matching TRBD1 (5 bases). The CDR3 is made up of 14 amino acids. Germline lookup yields CDR1 LNHNV and CDR2 YYDKDF (reference sequence). Trimming shortened V by 5 bases and J by 9 bases, and 19 bases separated the two germline ends. The CDR3 here is CATSPGANRVSYTF. CDR3 DNA sequence: TGTGCCACCAGCCCTGGGGCAAACCGGGTGAGCTACACCTTC. Full variable domain (rest looked up from reference TRBV15 and TRBJ1-2): DAMVIQNPRYQVTQFGKPVTLSCSQTLNHNVMYWYQQKSSQAPKLLFHYYDKDFNNEADTPDNFQSRRPNTSFCFLDIRSPGLGDTAMYLCATSPGANRVSYTFGSGTRLTVV.

The V and J genes are TRBV7-8 and TRBJ1-1; weak D call: TRBD1 (5 bases). CDR1 SGHVS and CDR2 FQNEAQ come from the germline V gene. The CDR3 sequence is 13 residues long. With 4 bases removed from V and 1 base from J, the gap between germline ends came to 7 bases. CDR3 DNA: TGTGCCAGCAGCTCGACAGAGAACACTGAAGCTTTCTTT. This sequence encodes CASSSTENTEAFF.

The chain is built from TRBV24-1 and TRBJ2-2; D possibly corresponds to TRBD1 (5 bases). Per germline, CDR1 KGHDR and CDR2 SFDVKD. V was shortened by 4 bases and J by 4 bases, with 12 bases between the two germline ends. The length of the CDR3 is 15 residues. CDR3 sequence: CATSERVRGTGELFF. The CDR3 coding sequence is TGTGCCACCAGTGAACGGGTTAGGGGCACCGGGGAGCTGTTTTTT.

The V and J genes are TRBV10-3 and TRBJ2-3, with TRBD1 identical over 7 bases. Per the germline V gene, CDR1 is ENHRY and CDR2 is SYGVKD. With V trimmed by 5 bases and J by 0 bases, 2 bases remained unmatched. CDR3 size: 14 residues. The CDR3 reads CAISQGQSTDTQYF. Written as DNA, the CDR3 is TGTGCCATCAGTCAGGGACAGAGCACAGATACGCAGTATTTT.

The J gene is TRBJ2-1, the V gene TRBV6-2 or TRBV6-3; 9 bases are a match to TRBD2. This CDR3 contains 19 residues. V gave up 2 bases and J gave up 5 bases; unmatched junction bases: 16. Germline V gives CDR1 MNHEY, CDR2 SVGEGT. The CDR3 coding sequence is TGTGCCAGCAGTTACCGGAACTTTCAGGCGGGGGGGCTCGACAATGAGCAGTTCTTC. It translates to CASSYRNFQAGGLDNEQFF.

The chain carries TRBV29-1 and TRBJ1-4; a weak D match, TRBD1 (6 bases). Germline assignment: CDR1 SQVTM and CDR2 ANQGSEA. The CDR3 spans 13 residues. V shed 6 bases and J shed 8 bases, with 16 bases lying between them. The CDR3 DNA sequence: TGCAGCGTGCGGCAGGGGATAGGAGAAAAACTGTTTTTT. Its translation: CSVRQGIGEKLFF.

The chain joins TRBV30 to TRBJ1-2, with a possible D match to TRBD1 (6 bases). With 0 bases removed from V and 4 bases from J, the gap between germline ends came to 15 bases. The CDR3 has 15 amino acids. Germline assignment: CDR1 GTSNPN and CDR2 SVGIG (reference sequence). The CDR3 region has the DNA TGTGCCTGGAGTGTCCCACAACAGGGCCTCTATGGCTACACCTTC. Translation gives CAWSVPQQGLYGYTF.

The CDR3 sequence is CASSVDSYYNEQFF. In DNA, the CDR3 is TGCGCCAGCAGCGTCGACAGTTACTACAATGAGCAGTTCTTC. The chain carries TRBV5-1 and TRBJ2-1; TRBD1 is a possible D gene (5 bases). The CDR3 loop spans 14 amino acids. V gave up 4 bases and J gave up 3 bases, with 11 bases separating them. Germline V gives CDR1 SGHRS, CDR2 YFSETQ.

CDR3 nucleotide sequence: TGCGCCAGCAGCCAGACTAGCTCCTACAATGAGCAGTTCTTC. Translated: CASSQTSSYNEQFF. This chain connects TRBV5-1 to TRBJ2-1; TRBD2 might be the D (6 bases). The germline CDR1 and CDR2 sequences are SGHRS and YFSETQ. V was pared by 4 bases and J by 0 bases, with 8 bases between. The length of the CDR3 is 14 residues.

This clone turned up a few times. The chain employs TRBV5-4 and TRBJ1-2; D is unclear. This CDR3 is 15 amino acids long. The germline V and J ends were trimmed by 2 bases and 1 base, with 12 bases remaining between them. Per germline, CDR1 SGHNT and CDR2 YYREEE (reference sequence). CDR3 DNA: TGTGCCAGCAGCTTACTGGAGGCCCTTAACTATGGCTACACCTTC. Amino acid sequence: CASSLLEALNYGYTF.

This clone is medium-sized (0.01 to 0.1%) by share. Other DNA sequences in this specimen translate into the identical CDR3. The chain combines TRBV6-5 with TRBJ1-3; tentative D call: TRBD1 (6 bases). The V and J ends lost 6 bases and 2 bases respectively, with 8 bases between them. Per the germline V gene, CDR1 is MNHEY and CDR2 is SVGAGI. This CDR3 region has 13 residues. The CDR3 region is CASRAGAGNTIYF. CDR3 DNA sequence: TGTGCCAGCAGGGCAGGGGCTGGAAACACCATATATTTT.

This chain uses TRBV7-2 with TRBJ2-7; D gene ambiguous. Trimming left V 7 bases short and J 2 bases short, with 9 bases between. Germline V CDR1 and CDR2: SGHTA, FQGNSA. This CDR3 is 12 amino acids long. The CDR3 is CASKQEAYEQYF. The CDR3 nucleotides are TGTGCCAGCAAACAAGAGGCCTACGAGCAGTACTTC.

The rearrangement links TRBV6-5 to TRBJ1-2; D call uncertain. The CDR3 runs to 14 residues. V lost 8 bases and J 1 base, leaving 14 bases between the germline ends. The V gene's germline CDR1 is MNHEY and CDR2 SVGAGI. The CDR3 reads CASVPRANNYGYTF. The CDR3 DNA follows: TGTGCCAGCGTTCCGCGGGCCAATAACTATGGCTACACCTTC.

J is TRBJ1-3 and V is TRBV5-1; D perhaps matches TRBD1 (6 bases). Germline loops: CDR1 SGHRS, CDR2 YFSETQ. This CDR3 contains 14 residues. Trimming left V 0 bases short and J 4 bases short, with 8 bases between. CDR3 sequence reads: CASSLGQGGNTIYF. The DNA of the CDR3 is TGCGCCAGCAGCTTGGGTCAGGGGGGAAACACCATATATTTT.